The rows below give T cell receptor beta chains drawn from one sample of a study of blood T cell repertoires in COVID-19. Using immunoSEQ multiplex PCR, the repertoire was profiled, and TCRdb retains in-frame clones only, with some absent. The sample has a few hundred thousand clones, 70% to 85% seen once; the top ten hold around 1.1%. What was sequenced was peripheral blood. These receptors came from a human donor with acute or convalescent COVID-19. The donor label of this sample is uncertain. CDR3s include the opening cysteine and the closing phenylalanine or tryptophan. A D gene is named only where the DNA matches it firmly. A clone size is listed for some rows: how often the clone was seen (once, few, many), or a class if it is expanded.

TRBJ1-6 . TRBV27 . TGTGCCAGCAGTCGAATACAGGGCCATAATTCACCCCTCCACTTT CASSRIQGHNSPLHF
TRBJ2-5 . TRBV3-1/TRBV3-2 . TGTGCCAGCAGCCAGGCTGTGGAGACCCAGTACTTC CASSQAVETQYF
TRBJ1-3 . TRBV5-1 . TGCGCCAGCAGCTTGGGAGGTTTGGCTGGAAACACCATATATTTT CASSLGGLAGNTIYF
TRBJ2-5 TRBD2 TRBV6-5 many TGTGCCAGCAGGTCCGGGACTAGCAAAGAGACCCAGTACTTC CASRSGTSKETQYF
TRBJ1-1 TRBD1 TRBV7-9 . TGTGCCAGCAGCCGGTCGGGGACAGGGGGTAGGGAAGCTTTCTTT CASSRSGTGGREAFF
TRBJ1-1 TRBD1 TRBV19 few TGTGCCTGCCGGGACAGGGGATTCGCTGAAGCTTTCTTT CACRDRGFAEAFF
TRBJ1-6 TRBD1 TRBV2 . TGTGCCAGCAAGGGGGACAGTGATAATTCACCCCTCCACTTT CASKGDSDNSPLHF
TRBJ2-2 TRBD2 TRBV7-2 . TGTGCCAGCAGCTTATTTACTAGCGGAAGGGAGCTGTTTTTT CASSLFTSGRELFF
TRBJ2-2 . TRBV18 once TGTGCCAGCTCACCAACGCAGGGTGTCACCGGGGAGCTGTTTTTT CASSPTQGVTGELFF
TRBJ1-4 TRBD1 TRBV30 . TGTGCCTGGAGCGTCGGGGACAGGGATGATGAAAAACTGTTTTTT CAWSVGDRDDEKLFF
TRBJ1-1 TRBD1 TRBV6-5 . TGTGCCAGCAGAGGACAGGGTACGACTGAAGCTTTCTTT CASRGQGTTEAFF
TRBJ2-5 TRBD2 TRBV7-8 . TGTGCCAGCAGCCCATCGAGGGTAGCGGGAGGGCGTTACCAAGAGACCCAGTACTTC CASSPSRVAGGRYQETQYF
TRBJ2-2 TRBD2 TRBV3-1/TRBV3-2 . TGTGCCAGAGCGCGGATAGCGGGGGGCACCGGGGAGCTGTTTTTT CARARIAGGTGELFF
TRBJ1-2 . TRBV14 . TGTGCCAGCAGCCAAGTCGGGGGAGAAGGCTACACCTTC CASSQVGGEGYTF
TRBJ1-5 . TRBV10-2 few TGCGCCAGCAGTGAGTACATCTATCAGCCCCAGCATTTT CASSEYIYQPQHF
TRBJ1-1 . TRBV5-1 . TGCGCCAGCAGCTTGCAGGGTATGAACACTGAAGCTTTCTTT CASSLQGMNTEAFF
TRBJ2-7 TRBD1 TRBV6-5 . TGTGCCAGCAGACAAACAGGGGGCTACCATGAGCAGTACTTC CASRQTGGYHEQYF
TRBJ2-3 . TRBV5-1 . TGCGCCAGCTCCGGGACTCAAACTGGTAATACGCAGTATTTT CASSGTQTGNTQYF
TRBJ2-5 TRBD2 TRBV7-9 . TGTGCCAGCAGCTTAGGGCTAGCGGGAGTGGGGGAGACCCAGTACTTC CASSLGLAGVGETQYF
TRBJ1-4 . TRBV7-9 . TGTGCCAGCAGCTTGGGGAGGGTGGCAGGAGAAAAACTGTTTTTT CASSLGRVAGEKLFF
TRBJ1-1 TRBD1 TRBV2 few TGTGCCACCAAGTTAACAGGGGGCGCCCCTACTGAAGCTTTCTTT CATKLTGGAPTEAFF
TRBJ2-5 . TRBV5-1 . TGCGCCAGCAAGTTCCAGTCCCAAGAGACCCAGTACTTC CASKFQSQETQYF
TRBJ2-4 TRBD2 TRBV10-2 . TGCGCCAGCAGTGAGGATGGGGGGGAAGGTACACCCGTCAAAAACATTCAGTACTTC CASSEDGGEGTPVKNIQYF
TRBJ1-2 . TRBV6-5 few TGTGCCAGCAGTTACTCGCTTAGTTATGGCTACACCTTC CASSYSLSYGYTF
TRBJ1-2 . TRBV19 . TGTGCCAGTAGTATAGTAAACTATGGCTACACCTTC CASSIVNYGYTF
TRBJ2-5 . TRBV29-1 . TGCAGCGTTGAAGGGGGGGGCGGGCAAGAGACCCAGTACTTC CSVEGGGGQETQYF
TRBJ2-7 . TRBV3-1/TRBV3-2 . TGTGCCAGCAGCCTCGGCGGGTCCTACGAGCAGTACTTC CASSLGGSYEQYF
TRBJ2-2 TRBD2 TRBV11-3 . TGTGCCAGCAGCAATCCCGGACTAGCGGGAGACACCGGGGAGCTGTTTTTT CASSNPGLAGDTGELFF
TRBJ2-3 . TRBV4-1 . TGCGCCAGCAGCCTTTACGGGGGTAGCGCAGATACGCAGTATTTT CASSLYGGSADTQYF
TRBJ2-2 TRBD2 TRBV20-1 few TGCAGTGCTAGTGCAGTTCGGCGGGGGGACACCGGGGAGCTGTTTTTT CSASAVRRGDTGELFF
TRBJ1-6 TRBD1 TRBV2 few TGTGCCAGCTCCATGGACAGGCCCAGCCGAAATTCACCCCTCCACTTT CASSMDRPSRNSPLHF
TRBJ2-1 TRBD2 TRBV6-5 . TGTGCCAGCAGGCTAGCGGGACTCAATGAGCAGTTCTTC CASRLAGLNEQFF
TRBJ1-1 . TRBV5-1 . TGCGCCAGCAGCGCCGAATACCGAGGAACTGAAGCTTTCTTT CASSAEYRGTEAFF
TRBJ2-1 . TRBV7-9 . TGTGCCAGCAGCTTATTGGAGGGTCATGGTGAGCAGTTCTTC CASSLLEGHGEQFF
TRBJ2-1 . TRBV11-2 . TGTGCCAGCAGCTTAGTAGCTAGCCAGAATGAGCAGTTCTTC CASSLVASQNEQFF
TRBJ1-2 . TRBV6-6 . TGTGCCAGCAGTTCAGGGGTTAACTATGGCTACACCTTC CASSSGVNYGYTF
TRBJ1-2 . TRBV7-9 . TGTGCCAGCAGGCAGCCAGGGCTGGCGAACTATGGCTACACCTTC CASRQPGLANYGYTF
TRBJ2-1 . TRBV28 . TGTGCCAGCAGTTTATTGGGGGCATTTAGGGAGCAGTTCTTC CASSLLGAFREQFF
TRBJ1-1 TRBD1 TRBV27 . TGTGCCAGCAGTCCACGCTCAGGGGGATCGGCTGAAGCTTTCTTT CASSPRSGGSAEAFF
TRBJ1-4 TRBD1 TRBV7-9 . TGTGCCAGCAGCTCTCTGACAGGGGGGTTGAATGAAAAACTGTTTTTT CASSSLTGGLNEKLFF
TRBJ2-5 TRBD1 TRBV11-2 . TGTGCCAGCAGCTTAGGTTTGGTCGGTAGGGGGCATCAAGAGACCCAGTACTTC CASSLGLVGRGHQETQYF
TRBJ1-1 . TRBV2 . TGTGCCAGCATATCGGACACTGAAGCTTTCTTT CASISDTEAFF